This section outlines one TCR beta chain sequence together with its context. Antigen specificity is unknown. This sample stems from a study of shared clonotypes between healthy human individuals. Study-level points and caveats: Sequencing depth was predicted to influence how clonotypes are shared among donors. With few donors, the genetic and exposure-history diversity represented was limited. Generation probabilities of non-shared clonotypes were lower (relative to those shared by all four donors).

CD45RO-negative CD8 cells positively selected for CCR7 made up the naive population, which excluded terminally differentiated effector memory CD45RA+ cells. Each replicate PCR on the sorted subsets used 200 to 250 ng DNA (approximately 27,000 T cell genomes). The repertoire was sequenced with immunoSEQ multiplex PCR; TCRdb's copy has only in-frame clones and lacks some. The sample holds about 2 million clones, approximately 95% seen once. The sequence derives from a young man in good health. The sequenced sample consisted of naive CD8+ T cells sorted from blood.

In DNA form, the CDR3 reads TGCGCCAGCAGCCAAGTGAAGGGGACCTACGAGCAGTACTTC. Protein sequence: CASSQVKGTYEQYF. V and J are TRBV4-1 and TRBJ2-7; D is possibly TRBD1 (5 bases). The germline CDR1 and CDR2 sequences are MGHRA and YSYEKL. The germline V and J ends were trimmed by 1 base and 2 bases, with 9 bases remaining between them. The CDR3 is made up of 14 amino acids.